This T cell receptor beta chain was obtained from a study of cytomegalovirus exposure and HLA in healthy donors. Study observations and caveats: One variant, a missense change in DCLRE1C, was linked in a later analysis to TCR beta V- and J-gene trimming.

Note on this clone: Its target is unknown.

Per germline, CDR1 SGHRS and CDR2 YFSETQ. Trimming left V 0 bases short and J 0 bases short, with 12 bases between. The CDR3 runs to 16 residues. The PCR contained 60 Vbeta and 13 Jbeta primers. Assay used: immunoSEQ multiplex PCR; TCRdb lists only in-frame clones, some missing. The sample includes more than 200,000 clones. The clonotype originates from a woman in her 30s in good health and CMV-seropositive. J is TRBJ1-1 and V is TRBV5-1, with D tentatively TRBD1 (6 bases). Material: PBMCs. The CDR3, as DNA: TGCGCCAGCAGCTTGGGGGCAGGGGCCGTGAACACTGAAGCTTTCTTT. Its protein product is CASSLGAGAVNTEAFF.